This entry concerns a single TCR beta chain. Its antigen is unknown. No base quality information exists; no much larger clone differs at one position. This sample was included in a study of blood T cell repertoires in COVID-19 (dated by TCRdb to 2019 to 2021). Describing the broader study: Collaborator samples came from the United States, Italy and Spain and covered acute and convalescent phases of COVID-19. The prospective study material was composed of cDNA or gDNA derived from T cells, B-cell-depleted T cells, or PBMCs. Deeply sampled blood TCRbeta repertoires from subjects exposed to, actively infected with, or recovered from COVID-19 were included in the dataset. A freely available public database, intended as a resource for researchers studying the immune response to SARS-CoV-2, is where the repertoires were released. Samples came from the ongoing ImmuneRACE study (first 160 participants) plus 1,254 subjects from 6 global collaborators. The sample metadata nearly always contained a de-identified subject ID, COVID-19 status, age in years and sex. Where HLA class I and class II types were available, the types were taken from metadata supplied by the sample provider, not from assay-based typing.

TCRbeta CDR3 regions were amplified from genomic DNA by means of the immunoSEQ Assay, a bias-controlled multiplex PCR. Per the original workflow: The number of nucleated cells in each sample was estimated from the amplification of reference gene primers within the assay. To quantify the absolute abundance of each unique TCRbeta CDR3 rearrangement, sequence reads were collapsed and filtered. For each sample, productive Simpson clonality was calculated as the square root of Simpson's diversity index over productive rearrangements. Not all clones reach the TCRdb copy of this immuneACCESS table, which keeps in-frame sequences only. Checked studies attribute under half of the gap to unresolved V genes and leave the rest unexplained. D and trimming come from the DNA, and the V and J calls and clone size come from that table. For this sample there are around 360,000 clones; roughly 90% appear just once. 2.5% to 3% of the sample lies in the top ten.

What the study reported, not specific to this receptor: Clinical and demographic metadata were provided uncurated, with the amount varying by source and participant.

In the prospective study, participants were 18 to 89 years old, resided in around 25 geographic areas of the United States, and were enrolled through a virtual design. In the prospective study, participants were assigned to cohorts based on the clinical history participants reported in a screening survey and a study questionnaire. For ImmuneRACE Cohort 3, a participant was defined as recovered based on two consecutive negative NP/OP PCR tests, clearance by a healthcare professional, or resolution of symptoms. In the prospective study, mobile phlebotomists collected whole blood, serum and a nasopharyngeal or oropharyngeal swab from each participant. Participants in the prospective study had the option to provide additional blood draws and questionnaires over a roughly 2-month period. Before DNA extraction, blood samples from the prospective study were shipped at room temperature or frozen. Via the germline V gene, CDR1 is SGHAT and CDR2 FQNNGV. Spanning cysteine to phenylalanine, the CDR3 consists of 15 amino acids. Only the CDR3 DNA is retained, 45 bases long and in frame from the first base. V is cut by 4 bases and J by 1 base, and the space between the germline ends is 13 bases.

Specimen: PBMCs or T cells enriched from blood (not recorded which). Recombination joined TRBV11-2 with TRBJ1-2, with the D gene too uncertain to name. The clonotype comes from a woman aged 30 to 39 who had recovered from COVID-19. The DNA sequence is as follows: TGTGCCAGCAGCTCGACTGGGGAGAATAACTATGGCTACACCTTC. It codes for CASSSTGENNYGYTF.